The entry below describes one TCR beta chain. What it recognizes is unknown. As it was prepared, the TCRbeta library received unique molecular identifiers. TCRdb redid the calling of the PCR reads with MiXCR, one entry per CDR3 protein. The sample lists about 980,000 distinct CDR3 sequences; roughly 29% were seen once. This sample is part of a study of T-cell reconstitution after alpha-beta-depleted transplantation in children. The CDR3 consists of 14 residues. Germline trimming cut 6 bases from V and 5 bases from J; bases unmatched to any gene: 9. Germline CDR1 DFQATT, CDR2 SNEGSKA (reference sequence). Study conclusions and caveats: T-cell counts and diversity at one year post-transplant came mainly from newly produced T cells.

The source was PBMCs, mostly from graft donor cells, collected 360 days after TCRalphabeta/CD19-depleted stem cell transplant. This chain uses TRBV20-1 with TRBJ1-4, with 7 nucleotides matching TRBD1. The sequence was collected from a boy under three years old who had a stem cell transplant for SCID, so the T cells may come from the graft donor. The CDR3 region has the DNA TGCAGTGCGCGGGTCGGGACAGTAAATGAAAAACTGTTTTTT. Translation: CSARVGTVNEKLFF.